This section outlines one T cell receptor (beta chain) sequence together with its context. No antigen is known for it. No base quality information exists; no much larger clone differs at one position. The germline V gene encodes CDR1 SGHNT and CDR2 YENEEA. CDR3 length: 17 amino acids, cysteine to phenylalanine. The DNA shown is the 51-base CDR3, in frame from base 1. The V end gives up 1 base and the J end 2 bases, leaving 6 bases in the junction not matched to a gene. TCRbeta CDR3 regions were amplified from genomic DNA using the immunoSEQ Assay, a bias-controlled multiplex PCR. Regarding the original processing steps: The number of nucleated cells in each sample was estimated from the amplification of reference gene primers within the assay. Sequence reads were collapsed and filtered to measure the absolute abundance of every unique TCRbeta CDR3 rearrangement. For each sample, productive Simpson clonality was calculated as the square root of Simpson's diversity index across productive rearrangements. The source is immuneACCESS, and TCRdb retained only in-frame sequences with V and J called. Part of the clones is not carried over; for the studies checked, unresolved V genes explain less than half of this, and the remainder is unexplained. The DNA gave D and trimming, while V, J and clone size come from that table. This sample holds about 68,000 clones; around 91% were observed only once. Jointly, the top ten make up under 0.65% of the sample.

The sample belongs to a study of blood T cell repertoires in COVID-19 (dated by TCRdb to 2018 to 2020). Regarding the research as a whole: Samples from collaborators originated in the United States, Italy and Spain and spanned both the acute and convalescent phases of COVID-19. The material from the prospective study consisted of cDNA or gDNA derived from T cells, B-cell-depleted T cells, or PBMCs. Deeply sampled blood TCRbeta repertoires from subjects exposed to, actively infected with, or recovered from COVID-19 were included in the dataset. The repertoires were made available in a free public database intended to serve as a resource for research on the immune response to SARS-CoV-2. The samples were drawn from the first 160 participants of the ongoing ImmuneRACE study and from 1,254 subjects provided by 6 global collaborators. Sample metadata almost always included a de-identified subject ID, COVID-19 status, age in years and sex. HLA class I and class II types, where available, came from metadata supplied by the sample provider rather than from assay-based typing.

One collaborating source in Seattle enrolled patients during active infection and followed them longitudinally through the course of disease. Each collaborating institution followed its own protocols to collect whole blood in K2EDTA tubes. For TCRbeta analysis, collaborators shipped samples as frozen whole blood, isolated PBMCs, or DNA extracted from either of those sample types. Paper-wide results and their limitations: How much clinical and demographic metadata was included differed by source and by participant, and the metadata was provided uncurated.

Material: peripheral blood. The sequence was collected from a man between 50 and 59 years old with COVID-19, enrolled during active disease. The sequence links TRBV11-3 to TRBJ1-3, with 9 middle bases fitting TRBD1. Here is the DNA: TGTGCCAGCAGCTTAGGTCCCCGGACAGGGGCTGGAAACACCATATATTTT. This translates into CASSLGPRTGAGNTIYF.